The present entry profiles one T cell receptor (beta chain) with its context. Its target is unknown. The CDR3 covers 12 residues. The V gene's germline CDR1 is LNHDA and CDR2 SQIVND (reference sequence). Deletions cut 3 bases from V and 8 bases from J, with 8 bases between. Researchers used genomic DNA as the template to profile TCR beta VDJ and CDR3. Via MiXCR, TCRdb re-called the reads, giving one row per CDR3 protein. This table has approximately 180,000 distinct CDR3 sequences, around 48% appearing once. This specimen belongs to a study of CD8+CD57+ T cells in acquired aplastic anemia. Study outcomes and limitations: Patients and healthy controls showed no significant CD8+ Simpson's diversity difference.

Those patients picked for sequencing had displayed CD8+CD57+ cell expansion on flow cytometry. Therapy had not been given to patients before blood sampling. This sequence originates from a human donor with aplastic anemia. The sequencing input was sorted CD4+, CD8+, or CD8+CD57+ T cells (not recorded which) from PBMCs. The chain combines TRBV19 with TRBJ2-1, with D unclear. In DNA form, the CDR3 reads TGTGCCAGTAGTATTTGGGGATATGAGCAGTTCTTC. This encodes CASSIWGYEQFF. The entire variable domain, with the rest obtained from reference TRBV19 and TRBJ2-1, is as follows: DGGITQSPKYLFRKEGQNVTLSCEQNLNHDAMYWYRQDPGQGLRLIYYSQIVNDFQKGDIAEGYSVSREKKESFPLTVTSAQKNPTAFYLCASSIWGYEQFFGPGTRLTVL.